This T cell receptor beta chain emerged from a study of Ad26.COV2.S vaccination and SARS-CoV-2 variants. About the research overall: The Ad26.COV2.S arm of the COV1001 trial was where the donor was placed. Study-level points and caveats: Substantial response breadth was reportedly seen for spike-specific CD8+ and CD4+ T cells after vaccination.

Generated by immunoSEQ multiplex PCR, the TCRdb table keeps only in-frame clones and is missing some. This sample has a few hundred thousand clones, with around nine tenths found just once. Treatment indicated: over 15 received Ad26.COV2.S at low or high dose, single or two shots; about 5 received placebo; per-sample allocation not given. The samples were gathered on day 63 after the first injection of vaccine or placebo. Donation came from an adult in Boston who was aged 18-55 years. V shed 3 bases and J 6 bases; nucleotides not matched to a gene: 3. The CDR3 covers 13 residues. CDR1 and CDR2 from the germline V gene are KGHSH and LQKENI. A single count supports this clone. The antigen is undetermined.

Sample: peripheral blood, taken in a trial of Ad26.COV2.S vaccine versus placebo. The clonotype originates from a person aged 18-65 years who received the Ad26.COV2.S COVID-19 vaccine or a placebo. The J gene is TRBJ1-1, the V gene TRBV18; 8 bases line up with TRBD1. Here the CDR3 reads CASSPRTGPEAFF. The CDR3 DNA reads TGTGCCAGCTCACCCCGGACAGGGCCTGAAGCTTTCTTT.